The 6 T cell receptor beta chains below were found in one sample sequenced in a study of blood T cells in healthy people across ages. Primers used in a second PCR of roughly 6 to 11 cycles were a sample-barcoded 5' primer and a J-beta primer mix. TCRdb re-called the 5' RACE reads through MiXCR, storing one row per CDR3 protein. The table lists fewer than 1,200,000 distinct CDR3 sequences, around 25% of them singletons. The sample was also linked to a second study, of T cells of mothers and their children.

Source material: blood. The receptors derive from a girl aged 2-10 years in good health.

This clonotype was found a few times. An end of the junction differs from the germline gene, which may be a read error. The rearrangement links TRBV10-3 to TRBJ2-5; the D is unclear. Germline V gives CDR1 ENHRY, CDR2 SYGVKD. The CDR3 covers 13 residues. The CDR3 reads CAISESYDETQYF. CDR3 sequence (DNA): TGTGCCATCAGTGAGTCGTACGATGAGACCCAATACTTC.

The J gene is TRBJ2-1, the V gene TRBV3-1; TRBD2 aligns across 9 bases. Trimming removed 4 bases from V and 7 bases from J; junction bases left unmatched: 11. The CDR3 consists of 16 residues. Germline CDR1 and CDR2: LGHDT and YNNKEL (reference sequence). The CDR3 protein is CASSPRGGMGGNEQFF. The DNA of the CDR3 is TGTGCCAGCAGCCCGCGGGGGGGCATGGGGGGGAATGAGCAGTTCTTC.

This clonotype was recorded a few times. This sequence joins TRBV20-1 and TRBJ2-1; D is unclear. The DNA end favors TRBJ2-5, so the J call may be wrong. The CDR3 runs to 12 residues. The V gene's germline CDR1 is DFQATT and CDR2 SNEGSKA (reference sequence). DNA for the CDR3: TGCAGTGCTAGAGATGTTGCAGAGACCCAGTACTTC. It yields the protein CSARDVAETQYF.

The chain uses TRBV5-1 and TRBJ1-1; D remains unclear. Trimming cost V 0 bases and J 4 bases, with 19 bases left between them. CDR3 length: 17 residues. Germline V gene lookup returns CDR1 SGHRS and CDR2 YFSETQ. The CDR3 region has the DNA TGCGCCAGCAGCTTGGTCCGCTTGGGCGAGGGTGGCACTGAAGCTTTCTTT. Protein sequence: CASSLVRLGEGGTEAFF.

This clonotype showed up just a few times. The chain uses TRBV5-1 and TRBJ2-5; 9 bases agree with TRBD2. Matching the DNA end better, TRBJ2-7 makes the J call doubtful. The CDR3 extends over 14 amino acids. Germline-derived CDR1 and CDR2 are SGHRS and YFSETQ. The CDR3 here is CASSFLAGRSEQYF. Written as DNA, the CDR3 is TGCGCCAGCAGCTTTCTAGCGGGGAGGAGCGAGCAGTACTTC.

The chain has TRBV12-3 or TRBV12-4 and TRBJ1-5, with D unresolved. Trimming pared 7 bases from V and 0 bases from J, leaving 13 bases between. The CDR3 has 15 residues. The CDR3: CASNLGLNSNQPQHF. For the CDR3, the DNA is TGTGCCAGCAACCTGGGTCTTAATAGCAATCAGCCCCAGCATTTT.